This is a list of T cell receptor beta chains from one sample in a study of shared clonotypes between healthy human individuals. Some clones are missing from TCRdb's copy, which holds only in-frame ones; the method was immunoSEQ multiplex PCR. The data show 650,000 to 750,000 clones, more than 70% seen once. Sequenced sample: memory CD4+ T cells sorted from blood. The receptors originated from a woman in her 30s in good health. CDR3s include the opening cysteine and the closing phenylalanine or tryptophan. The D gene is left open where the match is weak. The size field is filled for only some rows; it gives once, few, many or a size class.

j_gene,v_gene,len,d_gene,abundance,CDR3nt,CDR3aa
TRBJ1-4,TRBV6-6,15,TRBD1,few,TGTGCCAGCAGGCCGGGACAGGGAACTCATGAAAAACTGTTTTTT,CASRPGQGTHEKLFF
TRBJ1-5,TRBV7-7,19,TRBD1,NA,TGTGCCAGCAGCCCCTTAGACAGGGGACGGCCTTATAGCAATCAGCCCCAGCATTTT,CASSPLDRGRPYSNQPQHF
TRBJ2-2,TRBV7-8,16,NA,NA,TGTGCCAGCAGCTTAATTGGGGGCAAGAACACCGGGGAGCTGTTTTTT,CASSLIGGKNTGELFF
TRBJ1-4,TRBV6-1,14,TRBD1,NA,TGTGCCAGCAGTAAACAGGGGTTTGGCGAAAAACTGTTTTTT,CASSKQGFGEKLFF
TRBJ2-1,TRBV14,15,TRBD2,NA,TGTGCCAGCAGCTTGGGACTAGCCGTGCGGAATGAGCAGTTCTTC,CASSLGLAVRNEQFF
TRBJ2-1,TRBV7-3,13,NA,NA,TGTGCCAGCAGCTTGGCCCGGGACAATGAGCAGTTCTTC,CASSLARDNEQFF
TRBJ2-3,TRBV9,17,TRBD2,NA,TGTGCCAGCAGCGTCCTGACTAGCGGGAGTGACACAGATACGCAGTATTTT,CASSVLTSGSDTDTQYF
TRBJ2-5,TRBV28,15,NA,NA,TGTGCCAGCAGTTTTGGAGGGAGTGCCCAAGAGACCCAGTACTTC,CASSFGGSAQETQYF
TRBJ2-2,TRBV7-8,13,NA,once,TGTGCCAGCAGCTTAGATGCCACCGGGGAGCTGTTTTTT,CASSLDATGELFF
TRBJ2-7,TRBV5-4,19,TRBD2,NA,TGTGCCAGCAGCACACAATCTCTCCGGGCTAGCGGGCACAACAACGAGCAGTACTTC,CASSTQSLRASGHNNEQYF
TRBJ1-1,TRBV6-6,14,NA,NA,TGTGCCAGCAGTTTTGCACAGGCTGGCACTGAAGCTTTCTTT,CASSFAQAGTEAFF
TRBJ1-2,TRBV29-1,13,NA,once,TGCAGCACAGCCGAAGGGGACGGCTATGGCTACACCTTC,CSTAEGDGYGYTF
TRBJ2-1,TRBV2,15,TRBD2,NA,TGTGCCAGTGGTCGACTAGCGGGGTCCTACAATGAGCAGTTCTTC,CASGRLAGSYNEQFF
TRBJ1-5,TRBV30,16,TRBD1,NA,TGTGCCTGGACCAGACAGGGGTCGGTAGGAAATCAGCCCCAGCATTTT,CAWTRQGSVGNQPQHF
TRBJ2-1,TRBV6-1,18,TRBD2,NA,TGTGCCAGCAGTGATTCGAAGACTAGCGGGAGTTTTTTCGATGAGCAGTTCTTC,CASSDSKTSGSFFDEQFF
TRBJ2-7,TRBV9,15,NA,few,TGTGCCAGCAGCTCCCGCCGGGACATCTCCTACGAGCAGTACTTC,CASSSRRDISYEQYF
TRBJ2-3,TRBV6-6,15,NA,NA,TGTGCCAGCATGACGGCTTACGGGGCTACGGATACGCAGTATTTT,CASMTAYGATDTQYF
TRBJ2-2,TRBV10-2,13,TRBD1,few,TGCGCCAGTCGGACAGGCGGATTGGGGGAGCTGTTTTTT,CASRTGGLGELFF
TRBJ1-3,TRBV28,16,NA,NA,TGTGCCAGCAGTACCCCCTCGGGTGGGACTGGAAACACCATATATTTT,CASSTPSGGTGNTIYF
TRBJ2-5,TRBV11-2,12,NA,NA,TGTGCCAGCAGCCGACAATTGGAGACCCAGTACTTC,CASSRQLETQYF
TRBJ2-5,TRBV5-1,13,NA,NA,TGCGCCAGCAGCTTGGAGACAGAAGAGACCCAGTACTTC,CASSLETEETQYF
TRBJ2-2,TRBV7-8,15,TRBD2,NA,TGTGCCAGCAGCTTATACGGGAGGAGTGACGGGGAGCTGTTTTTT,CASSLYGRSDGELFF
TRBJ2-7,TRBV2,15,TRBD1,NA,TGTGCCAGCACCCCCGTGGACAGGGGAAACTACGAGCAGTACTTC,CASTPVDRGNYEQYF
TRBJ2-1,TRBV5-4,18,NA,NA,TGTGCCAGCAGCTTGGCCCAGTCCATGGGCCGCTCCTACAATGAGCAGTTCTTC,CASSLAQSMGRSYNEQFF
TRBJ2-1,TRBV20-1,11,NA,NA,TGCAGTGCTAGGGGTAGCAGTGAGCAGTTCTTC,CSARGSSEQFF
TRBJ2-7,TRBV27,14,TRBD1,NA,TGTGCCAGCAGATGGACAGGGCAAACCTACGAGCAGTACTTC,CASRWTGQTYEQYF
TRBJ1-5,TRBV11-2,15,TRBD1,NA,TGTGCCAGCAGCTTGGGAGGACAGGGTAATCAGCCCCAGCATTTT,CASSLGGQGNQPQHF
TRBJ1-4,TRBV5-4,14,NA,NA,TGTGCCAGCAGCTTGGGGGGGCAGGGTGAAAAACTGTTTTTT,CASSLGGQGEKLFF
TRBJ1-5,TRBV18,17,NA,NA,TGTGCCAGCTCACCACCGGTGGGAGGTTCGGGCAATCAGCCCCAGCATTTT,CASSPPVGGSGNQPQHF
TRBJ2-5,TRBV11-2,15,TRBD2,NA,TGTGCCAGCAGCTCACTAGCGGGAGAAGTGGAGACCCAGTACTTC,CASSSLAGEVETQYF
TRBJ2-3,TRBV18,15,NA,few,TGTGCCAGCTCACCACCGGCCAGGAGCACAGATACGCAGTATTTT,CASSPPARSTDTQYF
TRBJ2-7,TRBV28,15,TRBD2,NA,TGTGCCAGCCCCTCGTCCAGCGGGGGCTCCTACGAGCAGTACTTC,CASPSSSGGSYEQYF
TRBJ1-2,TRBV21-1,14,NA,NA,TGTGCCAGCAGCAAATTCGGGGGGAACTATGGCTACACCTTC,CASSKFGGNYGYTF
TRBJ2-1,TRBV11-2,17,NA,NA,TGTGCCAGCAGCTTAGAGAGTTTTAGCTCCTTATACAATGAGCAGTTCTTC,CASSLESFSSLYNEQFF
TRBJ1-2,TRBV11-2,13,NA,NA,TGTGCCAGCAGCTCCCCGGGTGGCTATGGCTACACCTTC,CASSSPGGYGYTF
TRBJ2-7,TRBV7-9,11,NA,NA,TGTGCCAGCAGCTTGGTGTCCGAGCAGTACTTC,CASSLVSEQYF
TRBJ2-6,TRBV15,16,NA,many,TGTGCCACCAGCAGAGCGCAGGGATCTGGGGCCAACGTCCTGACTTTC,CATSRAQGSGANVLTF
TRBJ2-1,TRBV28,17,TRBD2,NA,TGTGCCAGCAGTCCCCCGACTAGCGGGTTCTCCTACAATGAGCAGTTCTTC,CASSPPTSGFSYNEQFF
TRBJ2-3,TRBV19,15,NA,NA,TGTGCCAGTAGTCCCAGCGCCACTAGCACAGATACGCAGTATTTT,CASSPSATSTDTQYF
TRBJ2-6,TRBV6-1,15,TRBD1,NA,TGTGCCAGCGACAGGGGCCACTCTGGGGCCAACGTCCTGACTTTC,CASDRGHSGANVLTF
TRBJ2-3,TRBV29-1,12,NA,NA,TGCAGCGTGGCTGCAGGATCAGATACGCAGTATTTT,CSVAAGSDTQYF
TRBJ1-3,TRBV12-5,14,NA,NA,TGTGCTAGTGGACTTGGGGGCTCTGGAAACACCATATATTTT,CASGLGGSGNTIYF
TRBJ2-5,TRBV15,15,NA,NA,TGTGCCACCAGCAGATCGAAACAGGGACCAGAGACCCAGTACTTC,CATSRSKQGPETQYF
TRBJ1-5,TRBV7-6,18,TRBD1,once,TGTGCCAGCAGCTTCCGGGACAGGGACATTAATTGGGATGGGCCCCAGCATTTT,CASSFRDRDINWDGPQHF
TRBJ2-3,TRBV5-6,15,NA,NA,TGTGCCAGCAGCACACTCCTGGTACACACAGATACGCAGTATTTT,CASSTLLVHTDTQYF
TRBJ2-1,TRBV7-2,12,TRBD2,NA,TGTGCCAGCAGTCGCGGGGGGAATGAGCAGTTCTTC,CASSRGGNEQFF
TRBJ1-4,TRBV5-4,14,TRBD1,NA,TGTGCCAGCAGCCCGGACAGGACAGGGCGAAAACTGTTTTTT,CASSPDRTGRKLFF
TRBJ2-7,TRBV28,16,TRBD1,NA,TGTGCCAGCAGTCCAAAGTCGTGGGACAGGGGAAGAGAGCAGTACTTC,CASSPKSWDRGREQYF
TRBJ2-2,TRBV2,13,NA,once,TGTGCCAGCAGCTCAGAACACACCGGGGAGCTGTTTTTT,CASSSEHTGELFF
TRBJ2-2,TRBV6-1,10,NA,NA,TGTGCCAGCACGGGCGGGGAGCTGTTTTTT,CASTGGELFF
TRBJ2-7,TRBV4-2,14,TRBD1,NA,TGTGCCAGCAGCAACCCCTGGACAGGCCCCGAGCAGTACTTC,CASSNPWTGPEQYF
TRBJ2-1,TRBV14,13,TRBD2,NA,TGTGCCAGCAGCCTTGCTAGCGGATATGAGCAGTTCTTC,CASSLASGYEQFF
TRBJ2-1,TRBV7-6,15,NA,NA,TGTGCCAGCAGCTCAGGACAAGCCCGAAGACATGAGCAGTTCTTC,CASSSGQARRHEQFF
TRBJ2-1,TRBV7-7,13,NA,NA,TGTGCCAGCAGCCGGGACCAGCTGCGAGAGCAGTTCTTC,CASSRDQLREQFF
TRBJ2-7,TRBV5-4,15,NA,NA,TGTGCCAGCAGCTTGGCTCTTCGGGGAGAAGTCGAGCAGTACTTC,CASSLALRGEVEQYF